This T cell receptor (beta chain) was obtained from a study of response to subunit inactivated influenza vaccine. Study-wide results and limits: T cells newly recruited by each seasonal influenza vaccination are few, the authors suggested.

There are 14 residues in the CDR3. Per germline, CDR1 DFQATT and CDR2 SNEGSKA (reference sequence). Trimming cost V 5 bases and J 0 bases; bases outside gene matches: 4. Using its own MiXCR run on the RT-PCR reads, TCRdb lists one record per CDR3 protein. The sample includes around 180,000 distinct CDR3 sequences, around 9% seen only once; the top ten take roughly 10%. This clonotype was found a few times. Its target is unknown. The chain uses TRBV20-1 and TRBJ2-3, with 8 positions matching TRBD1. The clonotype comes from a man between 45 and 60 years old who received an inactivated influenza vaccine. The source material was non-naive T cells sorted from PBMCs, sampled on the day of vaccination. This CDR3 is CSALGQVSTDTQYF. The CDR3 DNA sequence: TGCAGTGCTCTGGGACAGGTCAGCACAGATACGCAGTATTTT.